Given below is one TCR beta chain in context. There are 14 residues in the CDR3. The V end lost 2 bases, the J end lost 8 bases, and 11 bases lay between the germline ends. Germline V CDR1 and CDR2: SGHRS, YFSETQ. The data were obtained in a study of technical replicates of blood from four donors. The method was immunoSEQ multiplex PCR; TCRdb's version includes in-frame clones alone and lacks a portion of them. The profile shows around 84,000 clones, 97% of them singletons. Sequencing was done on a sample of T cells isolated from PBMCs. This receptor was obtained from a human donor in good health. The chain couples TRBV5-1 to TRBJ1-6; possibly TRBD1 for D (5 bases). CDR3 region: CASSFQGFDSPLHF. CDR3 nucleotides: TGCGCCAGCAGCTTTCAGGGATTTGATTCACCCCTCCACTTT.